These T cell receptor beta chains were read from a single sample in a study of Graves' ophthalmopathy and Graves' hyperthyroidism. TCRdb reanalysed the multiplex PCR reads using MiXCR and keeps one entry per CDR3 protein. The sample carries about 370,000 distinct CDR3 sequences, about 17% recorded once. The sample consisted of peripheral blood. All receptors derive from an adult woman with stable Graves' hyperthyroidism. The CDR3 runs from the conserved cysteine through the conserved F or W. Each record gives: D gene, V gene, clone size, J gene, CDR3 DNA, CDR3 protein. The D gene is left open where the match is weak. Rows give clone size only sometimes, using once, few, many, or a class for an expanded clone.

.	TRBV6-2/TRBV6-3	many	TRBJ2-5	TGTGCCAGCAGGGACCATCCTCAGGGTCAAGAGACCCAGTACTTC	CASRDHPQGQETQYF
TRBD1	TRBV6-2/TRBV6-3	.	TRBJ2-2	TGTGCCAGCAGTTCCGGGGACAGGGTCGGCGGGGAGCTGTGGTTT	CASSSGDRVGGELWF
TRBD1	TRBV30	many	TRBJ1-1	TGTGCCTGGAGGAGAGGGGGCGCAAGAACTGAAGCTTTCTTT	CAWRRGGARTEAFF
TRBD1	TRBV6-2/TRBV6-3	many	TRBJ1-2	TGTGCCAGCAGTCACGGGACAGGGGAGACCTATGGCTACACCTTC	CASSHGTGETYGYTF
TRBD1	TRBV6-1	many	TRBJ1-1	TGTGCCAGCAGTGGACAGGGGGCCACTGAAGCTTTCTTT	CASSGQGATEAFF
.	TRBV28	.	TRBJ1-1	TGTGCCAGTAGTATCAAGGGGAATACTGAAGCTTTCTTT	CASSIKGNTEAFF
.	TRBV12-3/TRBV12-4	many	TRBJ2-4	TGTGCCAGCACCCCCCGTGGGGGCCTAGCCAAAAACATTCAGTACTTC	CASTPRGGLAKNIQYF
.	TRBV6-1	many	TRBJ1-2	TGTGCCAGCAGTGTTGGGATTATAGCTAACTATGGCTACACCTTC	CASSVGIIANYGYTF
TRBD2	TRBV7-9	many	TRBJ2-1	TGTGCCAGCAGCCGGGCGGGAGCGGGCAATGAGCAGTTCTTC	CASSRAGAGNEQFF
TRBD2	TRBV29-1	.	TRBJ2-5	TGCAGCGTTAACGGACTAGCGGGAGGTCAGGGTTTTTTCGAAGAGACCCAGTACTTC	CSVNGLAGGQGFFEETQYF
.	TRBV6-1	.	TRBJ2-5	TGTGCCAGCAGGCCTTCGGACAGAAGGCTACTGCAAGAGACCCAGTACTTC	CASRPSDRRLLQETQYF
.	TRBV13	many	TRBJ1-1	TGTGCCAGCATCGGCCATGGGGTGAACACTGAAGCTTTCTTT	CASIGHGVNTEAFF
TRBD1	TRBV5-1	many	TRBJ1-2	TGCGCCAGCAGCTTGGGACAGGGTTGGTATGGCTACACCTTC	CASSLGQGWYGYTF
TRBD2	TRBV28	many	TRBJ2-5	TGTGCCAGCAGTTTTTTCCGTCGGCGGGAGCAGAGGGAGACCCAGTACTTC	CASSFFRRREQRETQYF
.	TRBV7-6	many	TRBJ2-7	TGTGCCAGCAGCTTCGGCCACTCCTACGAGCAGTACTTC	CASSFGHSYEQYF
.	TRBV6-2/TRBV6-3	.	TRBJ2-2	TGTGCCAGCAGTTACTCGAGACAAACCGGGGAGCTGTTTTTT	CASSYSRQTGELFF
TRBD1	TRBV19	many	TRBJ1-5	TGTGCCAGTAGTATAGGACAGGGGTACAATCAGCCCCAGCATTTT	CASSIGQGYNQPQHF
TRBD1	TRBV30	few	TRBJ2-7	TGTGCCTGGAGTGAGCCCCCGGGTCGGACAGGGTTCTACGGGCAGTACTTC	CAWSEPPGRTGFYGQYF
TRBD2	TRBV2	many	TRBJ2-4	TGTGCCAGCAGTGAGGGGCTAGCGGGAGGCCATCAGTACTTC	CASSEGLAGGHQYF
TRBD2	TRBV29-1	many	TRBJ2-4	TGCAGCGTTCAGGGGGTAGCGGGAGGTGGGGAAGCCAAAAACATTCAGTACTTC	CSVQGVAGGGEAKNIQYF
TRBD2	TRBV19	many	TRBJ2-2	TGTGCCACCGCAGGAGCGGGACGGACCGGGGAGCTGTTTTTT	CATAGAGRTGELFF
.	TRBV18	many	TRBJ2-5	TGTGCCAGCTCAGCAGACAGGCAAGAGACCCAGTACTTC	CASSADRQETQYF
TRBD1	TRBV6-2/TRBV6-3	.	TRBJ2-6	TGTGCCAGCAGTCACTTCCCCGGGACAGGGGTGGGTGGGGCCAACGTCCTGACTTTC	CASSHFPGTGVGGANVLTF
.	TRBV4-1	many	TRBJ1-2	TGCGCCAGCAGCCAAGAAATGGCGAGCCCAGGCTACACCTTC	CASSQEMASPGYTF
.	TRBV30	few	TRBJ2-7	TGTGCCTTCGACAGGAACCACGAGCAGTACTTC	CAFDRNHEQYF
TRBD1	TRBV15	many	TRBJ1-2	TGTGCCACCAGCCGACAGGGGGCTAACTCTGGCTACACCTTC	CATSRQGANSGYTF
TRBD1	TRBV24-1	many	TRBJ2-5	TGTGCCACCAGTGCCTCGACAGGGAAAGAGACCCAGTACTTC	CATSASTGKETQYF
.	TRBV6-1	many	TRBJ1-5	TGTGCCAGCAGTGAAGTAGTCGACAGCAATCAGCCCCAGCATTTT	CASSEVVDSNQPQHF
.	TRBV10-1	many	TRBJ2-2	TGCGCCAGCAGTGACAGTACGAACACCGGGGAGCTGTTTTTT	CASSDSTNTGELFF
TRBD1	TRBV6-1	few	TRBJ2-2	TGTGCCAGCAGCTCACGACGGCAGGGGGTCACCGGGGAGCTGTTTTTT	CASSSRRQGVTGELFF
.	TRBV19	.	TRBJ1-5	TGTGCCAGTAGTATAGTGGGCGATCAGCCCCAGCATTTT	CASSIVGDQPQHF
.	TRBV12-3/TRBV12-4	many	TRBJ2-7	TGTGCCAGCAGCGCTGGACAGATCTACGAGCAGTACTTC	CASSAGQIYEQYF
.	TRBV12-3/TRBV12-4	many	TRBJ2-7	TGTGCCAGCAGTTTAATGGCACTCCACGATCCCTACGAGCAGTACTTC	CASSLMALHDPYEQYF
.	TRBV6-2/TRBV6-3	many	TRBJ2-2	TGTGCCAGCAGTTACCCGACCGGGACGATCACCGGGGAGCTGTTTTTT	CASSYPTGTITGELFF
.	TRBV5-1	many	TRBJ2-7	TGCGCCAGCAGCTTGGGGGGACTCCTCTCCTACGAGCAGTACTTC	CASSLGGLLSYEQYF
.	TRBV7-3	many	TRBJ1-1	TGTGCCAGCAGCTTGAACAGTAACACTGAAGCTTTCTTT	CASSLNSNTEAFF
.	TRBV19	many	TRBJ1-1	TGTGCCAGCCAACATGGGGTTTGGACTGAAGCTTTCTTT	CASQHGVWTEAFF
.	TRBV11-2	many	TRBJ2-7	TGTGCCAGCAGCTTAGAAGGCGGCAGCACCTACGAGCAGTACTTC	CASSLEGGSTYEQYF
.	TRBV5-1	many	TRBJ2-4	TGCGCCAGCAGCGGCTCGGCTAGCGCTGATATAGCCAAAAACATTCAGTACTTC	CASSGSASADIAKNIQYF
TRBD1	TRBV19	many	TRBJ1-5	TGTGCCAGTAGTATGAGGGACAGGGGGGTTCGTTCCTTCAGCCAGCCCCAGCATTTT	CASSMRDRGVRSFSQPQHF
.	TRBV30	many	TRBJ2-7	TGTGCCTGGATGAACTACATGGGGACCTACGAGCAGTACTTC	CAWMNYMGTYEQYF
.	TRBV2	many	TRBJ2-4	TGTGCCAGCAGTGTGGGTGGCAAAAACATTCAGTACTTC	CASSVGGKNIQYF
.	TRBV4-1	many	TRBJ2-5	TGCGCCAGCAGCCAAATTGGTACAGTCGAGACCCAGTACTTC	CASSQIGTVETQYF
TRBD1	TRBV28	many	TRBJ1-2	TGTGCCAGCAGTTTGGGGGGACAGACCCTCTATGGCTACACCTTC	CASSLGGQTLYGYTF
TRBD1	TRBV7-9	many	TRBJ2-7	TGTGCCAGCAGCCTGGGACAGGCCTACTACGAGCAGTACTTC	CASSLGQAYYEQYF
TRBD2	TRBV12-3/TRBV12-4	many	TRBJ2-7	TGTGCCAGCAGTTCAGCTAGCGGGGAAAACTACGAGCAGTACTTC	CASSSASGENYEQYF
TRBD1	TRBV19	many	TRBJ1-2	TGTGCCAGTAGGACTGGGGGGACAGCATCCTATGGCTACACCTTC	CASRTGGTASYGYTF
.	TRBV12-3/TRBV12-4	.	TRBJ2-5	TGTGCCAGCAGGGGTATTCCTCAAGAGACCCAGTACTTC	CASRGIPQETQYF
TRBD2	TRBV6-5	many	TRBJ2-7	TGTGCCAGCAGTTCCTACCTAGCGGGAGGCTTTCCAGAGCAGTACTTC	CASSSYLAGGFPEQYF
TRBD1	TRBV7-8	many	TRBJ2-5	TGTGCCAGCACCGGGACAGGCCAAGAGACCCAGTACTTC	CASTGTGQETQYF